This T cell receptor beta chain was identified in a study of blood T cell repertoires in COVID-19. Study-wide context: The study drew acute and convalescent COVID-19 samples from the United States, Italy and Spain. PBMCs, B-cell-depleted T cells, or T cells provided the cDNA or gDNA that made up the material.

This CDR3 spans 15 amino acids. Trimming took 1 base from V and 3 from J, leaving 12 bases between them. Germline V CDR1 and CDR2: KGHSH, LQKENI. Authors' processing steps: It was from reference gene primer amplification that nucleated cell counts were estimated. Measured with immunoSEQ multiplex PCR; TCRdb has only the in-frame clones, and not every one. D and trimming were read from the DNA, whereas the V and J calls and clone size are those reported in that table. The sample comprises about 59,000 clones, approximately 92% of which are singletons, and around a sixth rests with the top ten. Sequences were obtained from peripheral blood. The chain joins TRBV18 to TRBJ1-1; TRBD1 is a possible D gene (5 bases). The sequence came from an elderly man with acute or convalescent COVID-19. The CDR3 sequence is CASSPLGRTDTEAFF. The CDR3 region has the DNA TGTGCCAGCTCACCACTGGGGCGGACGGACACTGAAGCTTTCTTT.